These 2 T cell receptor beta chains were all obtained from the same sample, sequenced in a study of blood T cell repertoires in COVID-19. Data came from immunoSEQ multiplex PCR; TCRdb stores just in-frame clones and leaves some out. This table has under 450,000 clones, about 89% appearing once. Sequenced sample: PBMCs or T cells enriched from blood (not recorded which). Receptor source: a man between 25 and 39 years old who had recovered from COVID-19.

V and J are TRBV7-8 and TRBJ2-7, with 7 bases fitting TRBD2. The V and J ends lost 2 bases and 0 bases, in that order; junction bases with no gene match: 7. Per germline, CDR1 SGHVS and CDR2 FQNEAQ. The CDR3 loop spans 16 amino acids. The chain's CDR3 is CASSLKAGISSYEQYF. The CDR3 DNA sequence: TGTGCCAGCAGCTTAAAAGCGGGGATTAGCTCCTACGAGCAGTACTTC.

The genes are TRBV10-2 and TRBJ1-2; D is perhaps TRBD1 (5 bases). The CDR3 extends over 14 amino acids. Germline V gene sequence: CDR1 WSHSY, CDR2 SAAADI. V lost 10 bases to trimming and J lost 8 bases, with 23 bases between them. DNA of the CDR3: TGCGCCACCTCGGGGGAATTCCCGGTCGCAGGCTACACCTTC. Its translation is CATSGEFPVAGYTF.